This TCR beta chain was captured by sequencing in a study of early T cells in non-severe SARS-CoV-2 infection. This clonotype was seen more than once but under ten times. This CDR3 has 16 residues. With 3 bases clipped from V and 4 bases from J, the junction kept 2 bases outside the gene matches. CDR1 is SGHNT and CDR2 is YYREEE in the germline V gene (reference sequence). Each cDNA molecule carried a unique molecular identifier. TCRdb re-called the 5' RACE reads with MiXCR, one entry per CDR3 protein. This repertoire shows some 66,000 distinct CDR3 sequences, about an eighth found once; its top ten account for around 4.5%.

The gene calls are TRBV5-4 and TRBJ2-1; 15 nucleotides line up with TRBD2. The source of this sequence is an adult who was a healthcare worker with PCR-confirmed SARS-CoV-2 infection or an uninfected control (not recorded which). The sequenced sample was whole blood. The CDR3 loop reads CASSWGLAGGYNEQFF. CDR3 nucleotides: TGTGCCAGCAGCTGGGGACTAGCGGGGGGTTACAATGAGCAGTTCTTC.